This T cell receptor beta chain is from a study of T cell responses to AZD1222 COVID-19 vaccine. From germline, CDR1 is SGHRS and CDR2 YFSETQ. The CDR3 spans 15 residues. J lost 0 bases, V lost 4 bases, and 6 bases had no gene match. Some second doses came at about 4 weeks and others at about 12 weeks; these were pooled. The protocol was immunoSEQ multiplex PCR, while the TCRdb copy is restricted to in-frame clones and leaves out a portion. The table records some 130,000 clones, about nine tenths of them present only once. This sample comprised peripheral blood, obtained 28 days after the second AZD1222 dose. This chain joins TRBV5-1 and TRBJ1-1, with 7 bases fitting TRBD1. This TCR came from an adult who received the AZD1222 COVID-19 vaccine. For the CDR3, the DNA is TGCGCCAGCAGCCCACGCCAGGGGGTGAACACTGAAGCTTTCTTT. It is translated as CASSPRQGVNTEAFF.